This T cell receptor (beta chain) was sequenced during a study of resident and recirculating memory T cells in vitiligo. Across the study: Genomic DNA was extracted from whole homogenized samples, with no cell sorting.

Clones were sequenced by immunoSEQ multiplex PCR, and TCRdb holds only the in-frame ones, with some missing. This sample has roughly 40,000 clones, with around nine tenths found just once. CDR1 is SGHRS and CDR2 is YFSETQ in the germline V gene. This CDR3 spans 13 amino acids. Losses at the gene ends were 5 bases for V and 3 bases for J; bases not matched to a gene: 3. The origin of this receptor is a male donor with vitiligo. The sequenced material came from blood. The chain is built from TRBV5-1 and TRBJ2-5, with 8 positions matching TRBD2. The CDR3 loop is CASRAGVEETQYF. The CDR3 DNA reads as TGCGCCAGCAGAGCGGGGGTGGAAGAGACCCAGTACTTC.